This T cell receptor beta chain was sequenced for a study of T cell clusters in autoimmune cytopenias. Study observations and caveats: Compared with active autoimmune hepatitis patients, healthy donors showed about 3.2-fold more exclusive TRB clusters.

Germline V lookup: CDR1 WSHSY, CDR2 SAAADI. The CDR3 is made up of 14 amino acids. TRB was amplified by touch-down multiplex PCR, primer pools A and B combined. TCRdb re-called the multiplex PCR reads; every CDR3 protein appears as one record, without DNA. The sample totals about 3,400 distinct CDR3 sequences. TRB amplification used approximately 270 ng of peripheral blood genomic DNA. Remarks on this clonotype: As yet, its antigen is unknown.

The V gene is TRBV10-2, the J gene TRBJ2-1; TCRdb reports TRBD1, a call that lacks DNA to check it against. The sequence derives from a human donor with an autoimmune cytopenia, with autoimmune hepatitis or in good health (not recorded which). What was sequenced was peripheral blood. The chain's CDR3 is CASSETGVYNEQFF.